Below are 8 T cell receptor beta chains sequenced from a single sample in a study of PD-1 blockade in mismatch repair-deficient tumors. Generated by immunoSEQ multiplex PCR, the TCRdb table keeps only in-frame clones and is missing some. The data hold approximately 51,000 clones, with around 85% observed a single time. The sequencing used peripheral blood, collected about 4.5 months after starting pembrolizumab. These receptors came from an adult with mismatch repair-deficient cancer.

The gene calls are TRBV11-2 and TRBJ2-1, with 9 bases lining up with TRBD1. The CDR3 is 16 amino acids. Germline CDR1 and CDR2: SGHAT and FQNNGV. The ends lost 0 bases at V and 3 bases at J; junction bases unmatched: 3. This CDR3 is CASSLEAGQGYNEQFF. Written as DNA, the CDR3 is TGTGCCAGCAGCTTAGAGGCGGGACAGGGCTACAATGAGCAGTTCTTC.

This clone was recorded only once. The chain uses TRBV7-9 and TRBJ1-1; possibly TRBD1 for D (5 bases). The V end was cut by 0 bases, the J end by 7 bases, with 6 bases between. The CDR3 is 12 amino acids. Germline V gene lookup returns CDR1 SEHNR and CDR2 FQNEAQ (reference sequence). CDR3 bases: TGTGCCAGCAGCTTAGCAGGGGATGAAGCTTTCTTT. This sequence encodes CASSLAGDEAFF.

This clone was seen once. Here the CDR3 reads CASSVGLGNEQFF. DNA of the CDR3: TGTGCCAGCAGCGTTGGACTGGGAAATGAGCAGTTCTTC. The chain joins TRBV7-3 to TRBJ2-1; possible D gene TRBD2, 5 bases. Germline loops: CDR1 SGHTA, CDR2 FQGTGA. Trimming cost V 5 bases and J 7 bases, with 12 bases left between them. The CDR3 extends over 13 amino acids.

V gene TRBV18 combines with J gene TRBJ2-7; weak D call: TRBD2 (6 bases). Trimming pared 1 base from V and 6 bases from J, leaving 22 bases between. Germline V gene lookup returns CDR1 KGHSH and CDR2 LQKENI. CDR3 length equals 17 residues. The DNA for the CDR3 is TGTGCCAGCTCACCACTACCATGGGGTCGGGAGTCATCCGAGCAGTACTTC. Translation: CASSPLPWGRESSEQYF.

This chain joins TRBV19 and TRBJ2-2; no clear D. Trimming took 1 base from V and 2 from J, leaving 5 bases between them. In germline, CDR1 is LNHDA, CDR2 SQIVND (reference sequence). This CDR3 is built from 14 residues. The DNA for the CDR3 is TGTGCCAGTAGTATAGCCCACAACACCGGGGAGCTGTTTTTT. It is translated as CASSIAHNTGELFF.

The rearrangement uses TRBV7-3 and TRBJ1-1; D call uncertain. The CDR3 sequence is 15 residues long. Germline V lookup: CDR1 SGHTA, CDR2 FQGTGA. The V end lost 2 bases, the J end lost 0 bases, and 10 bases lay between the germline ends. The chain's CDR3 is CASSLQGIMNTEAFF. In DNA, the CDR3 is TGTGCCAGCAGCTTACAAGGGATCATGAACACTGAAGCTTTCTTT.

The chain employs TRBV29-1 and TRBJ2-2; 8 bases line up with TRBD2. This CDR3 comprises 14 residues. V was clipped by 2 bases and J by 5 bases; unmatched bases: 4. The germline gives CDR1 SQVTM, CDR2 ANQGSEA. CDR3 residues: CSVEKREWTGELFF. As DNA, the CDR3 is TGCAGCGTTGAAAAGCGGGAGTGGACCGGGGAGCTGTTTTTT.

J is TRBJ2-3 and V is TRBV10-3; 8 nucleotides line up with TRBD1. The CDR3 extends over 16 amino acids. After removal of 2 bases from V and 3 bases from J, the junction contained 7 bases not matched to a gene. Per germline, CDR1 ENHRY and CDR2 SYGVKD. The CDR3 loop reads CAISEKDRDPTDTQYF. CDR3 DNA: TGTGCCATCAGTGAGAAGGACAGGGACCCGACAGATACGCAGTATTTT.